The 7 T cell receptor beta chains reported below all come from one sample, sequenced in a study of T cell repertoires in cytomegalovirus infection. TCRdb used MiXCR to reprocess the reads, holding one entry per CDR3 protein. The sample shows about 740,000 distinct CDR3 sequences, about a third of them seen only once. Sequencing was performed on PBMCs. Source of these receptors: a human donor in good health (CMV status not recorded). Some clones in this sample may be carry-over from other donors' samples.

This clonotype appeared a few times. The chain couples TRBV5-4 to TRBJ2-5; D is ambiguous. The CDR3 is 12 amino acids. Germline assignment: CDR1 SGHNT and CDR2 YYREEE (reference sequence). The V end was cut by 1 base, the J end by 4 bases, with 5 bases between. CDR3 region: CASSLFPETQYF. CDR3 bases: TGTGCCAGCAGCTTGTTCCCAGAGACCCAGTACTTC.

This clonotype showed up just a few times. CDR3 loop: CASSREHGYEQYF. The DNA of the CDR3 is TGTGCCAGCAGTCGGGAGCACGGATACGAGCAGTACTTC. V usage is TRBV12-3 or TRBV12-4 and J usage is TRBJ2-7; D may be TRBD2 (6 bases). Trimming left V 5 bases short and J 4 bases short, with 12 bases between. This CDR3 is built from 13 residues.

J is TRBJ2-7 and V is TRBV7-9; possible D gene TRBD1, 5 bases. This CDR3 spans 11 amino acids. Germline V lookup: CDR1 SEHNR, CDR2 FQNEAQ (reference sequence). CDR3 DNA sequence: TGTGTCGGCCAAAGGGGCTACGAGCAGTACTTC. Amino acid sequence: CVGQRGYEQYF.

This rearrangement joins TRBV6-1 to TRBJ2-7, with D possibly being TRBD1 (6 bases). CDR1 and CDR2 from the germline V gene are MNHNS and SASEGT. V was pared by 4 bases and J by 5 bases, with 18 bases between. There are 15 residues in the CDR3. The chain's CDR3 is CASSGGTGSADEQYF. The CDR3 coding sequence is TGTGCCAGCAGTGGAGGAACAGGGTCTGCTGACGAGCAGTACTTC.

In its sample, this clonotype was seen a few times. The J gene is TRBJ1-3, the V gene TRBV19; D ambiguous. The CDR3 spans 13 residues. CDR1 is LNHDA and CDR2 is SQIVND in the germline V gene (reference sequence). The V end lost 8 bases, the J end lost 1 base, and 9 bases lay between the germline ends. Here the CDR3 reads CASHIGSGNTIYF. The CDR3 DNA sequence: TGTGCCAGTCATATAGGATCTGGAAACACCATATATTTT. The whole variable domain, filled in from reference TRBV19 and TRBJ1-3, reads DGGITQSPKYLFRKEGQNVTLSCEQNLNHDAMYWYRQDPGQGLRLIYYSQIVNDFQKGDIAEGYSVSREKKESFPLTVTSAQKNPTAFYLCASHIGSGNTIYFGEGSWLTVV.

V usage is TRBV4-1 and J usage is TRBJ1-5, with 8 bases lining up with TRBD1. The germline V gene encodes CDR1 MGHRA and CDR2 YSYEKL. This CDR3 is 18 amino acids long. With V trimmed by 0 bases and J by 9 bases, 16 bases remained unmatched. Here the CDR3 DNA reads TGCGCCAGCAGCCAAGATTTAAGAGACAGGGGTACAATGGGGCCCCAGCATTTT. It translates to CASSQDLRDRGTMGPQHF.

This chain connects TRBV20-1 to TRBJ1-5, with 7 bases matching TRBD1. Germline CDR1 reads DFQATT; CDR2 reads SNEGSKA (reference sequence). CDR3 length equals 11 residues. After removal of 7 bases from V and 4 bases from J, the junction contained 1 base not matched to a gene. DNA for the CDR3: TGCAGTGTACAGGGGAATCAGCCCCAGCATTTT. Its translation: CSVQGNQPQHF.